This T cell receptor beta chain was found in a study of shared clonotypes between healthy human individuals. From germline, CDR1 is SGHNT and CDR2 YYREEE (reference sequence). The V end was cut by 3 bases, the J end by 3 bases, with 17 bases between. This CDR3 spans 16 amino acids. TCRdb's copy holds only in-frame clones and misses some; the assay was immunoSEQ multiplex PCR. The sample contains over 800,000 clones, 80% to 95% of which appear only once. Note on this clone: Its antigen is unidentified.

Study-wide findings and caveats: The study found lower generation probabilities in non-shared clonotypes than in those shared by all four donors. Between several donors, naive CD4 clonotypes were shared at a level of around 5.2%. Rarefaction showed sorted-subset sequencing was incomplete despite large depth.

The naive CD8 fraction comprised CD45RO-negative cells positively selected for CCR7 and excluded terminally differentiated effector memory CD45RA+ cells. The TCR sequence derives from a man aged 25-45 years in good health. The rearrangement uses TRBV5-4 and TRBJ2-3, with D perhaps matching TRBD2 (6 bases). The sequenced sample consisted of naive CD8+ T cells sorted from blood. The CDR3 is CASSSLASGRTDTQYF. The CDR3 region has the DNA TGTGCCAGCAGCTCGTTAGCGAGCGGGCGGACAGATACGCAGTATTTT.